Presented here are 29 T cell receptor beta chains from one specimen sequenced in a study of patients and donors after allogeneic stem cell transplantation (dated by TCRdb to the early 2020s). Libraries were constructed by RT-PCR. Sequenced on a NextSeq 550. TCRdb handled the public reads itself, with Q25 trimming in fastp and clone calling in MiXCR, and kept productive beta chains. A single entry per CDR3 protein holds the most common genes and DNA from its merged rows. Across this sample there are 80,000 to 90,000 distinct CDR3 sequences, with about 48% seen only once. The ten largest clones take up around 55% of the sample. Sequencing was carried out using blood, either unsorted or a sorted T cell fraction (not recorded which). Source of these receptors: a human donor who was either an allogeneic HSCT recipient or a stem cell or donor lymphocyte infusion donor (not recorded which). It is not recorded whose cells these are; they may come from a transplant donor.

DNA for the CDR3: TGTGCCAGCATCCGGACTTCTTCTGGAAACACCATATATTTT. Amino acids: CASIRTSSGNTIYF. The gene calls are TRBV7-9 and TRBJ1-3; D not certain. This CDR3 is built from 14 residues. The germline V gene has CDR1 SEHNR and CDR2 FQNEAQ (reference sequence). With 7 bases removed from V and 1 base from J, the gap between germline ends came to 11 bases.

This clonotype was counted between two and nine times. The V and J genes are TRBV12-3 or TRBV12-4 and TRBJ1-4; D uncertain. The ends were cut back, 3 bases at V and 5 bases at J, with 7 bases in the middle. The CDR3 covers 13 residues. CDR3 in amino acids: CASSFGRNEKLFF. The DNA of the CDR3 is TGTGCCAGCAGTTTCGGGAGGAATGAAAAACTGTTTTTT.

This CDR3 is CASSPWGVNSGANVLTF. The CDR3 DNA reads TGTGCCAGCAGCCCATGGGGGGTAAACTCTGGGGCCAACGTCCTGACTTTC. This chain connects TRBV12-3 or TRBV12-4 to TRBJ2-6, with a tentative D call TRBD2 (6 bases). This CDR3 has 17 residues. Trimming shortened V by 6 bases and J by 0 bases, and 15 bases separated the two germline ends.

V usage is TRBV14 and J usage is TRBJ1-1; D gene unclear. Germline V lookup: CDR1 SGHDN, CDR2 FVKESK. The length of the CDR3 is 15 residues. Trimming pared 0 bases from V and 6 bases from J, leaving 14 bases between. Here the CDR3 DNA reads TGTGCCAGCAGCCAAGATGAGACTCTGAGCCCTGAAGCTTTCTTT. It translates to CASSQDETLSPEAFF.

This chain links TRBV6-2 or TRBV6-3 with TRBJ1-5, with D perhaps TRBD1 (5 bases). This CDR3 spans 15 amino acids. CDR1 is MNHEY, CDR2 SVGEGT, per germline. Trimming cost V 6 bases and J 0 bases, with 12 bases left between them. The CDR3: CASRPDSYSNQPQHF. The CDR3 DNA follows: TGTGCCAGCAGACCCGACAGTTATAGCAATCAGCCCCAGCATTTT.

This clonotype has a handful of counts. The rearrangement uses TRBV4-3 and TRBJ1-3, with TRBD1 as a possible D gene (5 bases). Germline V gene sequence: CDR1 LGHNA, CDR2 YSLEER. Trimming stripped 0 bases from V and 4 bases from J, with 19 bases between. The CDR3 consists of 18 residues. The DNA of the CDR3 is TGCGCCAGCAGCCAAGATCGGATTACAGGCCCCAGGGGAAACACCATATATTTT. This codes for CASSQDRITGPRGNTIYF.

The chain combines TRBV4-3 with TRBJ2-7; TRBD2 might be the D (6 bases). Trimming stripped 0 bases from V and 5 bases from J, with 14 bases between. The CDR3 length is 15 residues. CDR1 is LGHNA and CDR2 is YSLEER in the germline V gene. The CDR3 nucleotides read TGCGCCAGCAGCCAAGAGGGACGGGGGTTCCACGAGCAGTACTTC. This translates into CASSQEGRGFHEQYF.

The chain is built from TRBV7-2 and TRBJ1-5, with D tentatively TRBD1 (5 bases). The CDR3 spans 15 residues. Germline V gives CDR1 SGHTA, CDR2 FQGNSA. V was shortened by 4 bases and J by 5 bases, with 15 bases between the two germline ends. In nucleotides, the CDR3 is TGTGCCAGCAGCTACGAGGGGCAGCCATATCAGCCCCAGCATTTT. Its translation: CASSYEGQPYQPQHF.

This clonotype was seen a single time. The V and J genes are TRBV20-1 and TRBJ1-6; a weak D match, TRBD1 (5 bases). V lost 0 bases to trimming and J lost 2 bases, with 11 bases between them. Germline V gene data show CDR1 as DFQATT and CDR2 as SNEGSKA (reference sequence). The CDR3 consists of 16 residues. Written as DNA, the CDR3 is TGCAGTGCTAGAGACCTGCAGGGAGCCTATAATTCACCCCTCCACTTT. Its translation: CSARDLQGAYNSPLHF.

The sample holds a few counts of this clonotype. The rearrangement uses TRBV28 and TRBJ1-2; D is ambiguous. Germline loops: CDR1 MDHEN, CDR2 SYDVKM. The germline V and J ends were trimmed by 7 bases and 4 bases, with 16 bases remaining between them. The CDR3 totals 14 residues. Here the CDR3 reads CASTRPSRSYGYTF. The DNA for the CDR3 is TGTGCCAGCACCCGCCCCTCCCGAAGCTATGGCTACACCTTC.

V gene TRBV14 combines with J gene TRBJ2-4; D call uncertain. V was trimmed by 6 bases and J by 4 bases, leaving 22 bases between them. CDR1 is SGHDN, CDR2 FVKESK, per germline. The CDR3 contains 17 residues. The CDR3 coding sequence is TGTGCCAGCAGAGGCCCCCATACTAACCCTTGGAAAAACATTCAGTACTTC. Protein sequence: CASRGPHTNPWKNIQYF.

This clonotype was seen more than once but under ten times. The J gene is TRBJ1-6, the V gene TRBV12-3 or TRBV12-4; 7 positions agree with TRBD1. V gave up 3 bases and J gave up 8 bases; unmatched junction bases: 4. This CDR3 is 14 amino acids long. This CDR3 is CASSFDRADSPLHF. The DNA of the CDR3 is TGTGCCAGCAGTTTTGACAGGGCTGATTCACCCCTCCACTTT.

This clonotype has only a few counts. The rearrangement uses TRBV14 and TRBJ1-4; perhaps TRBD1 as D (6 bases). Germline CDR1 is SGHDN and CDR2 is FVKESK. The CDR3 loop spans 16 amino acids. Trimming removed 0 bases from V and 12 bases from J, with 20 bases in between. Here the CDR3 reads CASSQEGTGQMTELFF. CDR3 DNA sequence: TGTGCCAGCAGCCAAGAGGGCACAGGGCAAATGACGGAACTGTTTTTT.

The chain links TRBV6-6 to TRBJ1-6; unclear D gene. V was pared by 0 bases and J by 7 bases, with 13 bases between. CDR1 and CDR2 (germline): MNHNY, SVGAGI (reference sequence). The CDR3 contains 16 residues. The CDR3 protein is CASSYSKEFVNSPLHF. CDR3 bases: TGTGCCAGCAGTTACTCGAAAGAATTCGTAAATTCACCCCTCCACTTT.

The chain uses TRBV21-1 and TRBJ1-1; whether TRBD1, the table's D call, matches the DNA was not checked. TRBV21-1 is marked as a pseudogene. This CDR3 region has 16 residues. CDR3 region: CASSRDRGEEDTEAFF. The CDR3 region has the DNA TGTGCCAGCAGCAGGGACAGGGGGGAAGAGGACACTGAAGCTTTCTTT.

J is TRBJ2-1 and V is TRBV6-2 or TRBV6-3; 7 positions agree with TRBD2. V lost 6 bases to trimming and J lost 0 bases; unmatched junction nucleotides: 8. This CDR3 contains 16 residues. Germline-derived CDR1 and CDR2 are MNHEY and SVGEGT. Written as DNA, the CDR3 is TGTGCCAGCAGCCTTAGCGGGTGGAGCTCCTACAATGAGCAGTTCTTC. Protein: CASSLSGWSSYNEQFF.

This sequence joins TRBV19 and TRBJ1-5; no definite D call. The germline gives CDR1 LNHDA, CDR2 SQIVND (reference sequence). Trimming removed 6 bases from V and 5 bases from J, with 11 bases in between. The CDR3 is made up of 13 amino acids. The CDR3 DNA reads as TGTGCCAGTAGCCACCAGGTCGATCAGCCCCAGCATTTT. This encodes CASSHQVDQPQHF. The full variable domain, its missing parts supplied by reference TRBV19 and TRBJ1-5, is DGGITQSPKYLFRKEGQNVTLSCEQNLNHDAMYWYRQDPGQGLRLIYYSQIVNDFQKGDIAEGYSVSREKKESFPLTVTSAQKNPTAFYLCASSHQVDQPQHFGDGTRLSIL.

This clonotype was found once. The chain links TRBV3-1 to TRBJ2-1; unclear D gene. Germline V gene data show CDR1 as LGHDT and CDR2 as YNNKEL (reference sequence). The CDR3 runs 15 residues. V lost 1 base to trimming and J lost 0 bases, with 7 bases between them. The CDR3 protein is CASSQVRSSYNEQFF. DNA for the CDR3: TGTGCCAGCAGCCAAGTAAGGAGCTCCTACAATGAGCAGTTCTTC.

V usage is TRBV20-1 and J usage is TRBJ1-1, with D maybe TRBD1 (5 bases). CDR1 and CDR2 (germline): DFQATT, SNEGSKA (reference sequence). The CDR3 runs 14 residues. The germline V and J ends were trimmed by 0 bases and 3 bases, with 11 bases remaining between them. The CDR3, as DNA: TGCAGTGCTAGAGATAAGGGGAGGGACACTGAAGCTTTCTTT. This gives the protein CSARDKGRDTEAFF.

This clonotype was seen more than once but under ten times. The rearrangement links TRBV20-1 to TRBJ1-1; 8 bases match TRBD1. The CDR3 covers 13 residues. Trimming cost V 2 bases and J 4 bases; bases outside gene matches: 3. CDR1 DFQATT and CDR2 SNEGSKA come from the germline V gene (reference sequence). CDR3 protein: CSARRTGGTEAFF. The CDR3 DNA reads TGCAGTGCTAGAAGAACAGGGGGCACTGAAGCTTTCTTT.

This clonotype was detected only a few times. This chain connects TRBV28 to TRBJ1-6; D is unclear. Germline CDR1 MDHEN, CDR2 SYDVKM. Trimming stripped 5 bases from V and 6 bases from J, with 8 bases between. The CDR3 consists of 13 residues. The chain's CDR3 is CASSVKGNSPLHF. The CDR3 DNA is TGTGCCAGCAGTGTGAAGGGTAATTCACCCCTCCACTTT. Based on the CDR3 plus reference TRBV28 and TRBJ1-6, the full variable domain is DVKVTQSSRYLVKRTGEKVFLECVQDMDHENMFWYRQDPGLGLRLIYFSYDVKMKEKGDIPEGYSVSREKKERFSLILESASTNQTSMYLCASSVKGNSPLHFGNGTRLTVT.

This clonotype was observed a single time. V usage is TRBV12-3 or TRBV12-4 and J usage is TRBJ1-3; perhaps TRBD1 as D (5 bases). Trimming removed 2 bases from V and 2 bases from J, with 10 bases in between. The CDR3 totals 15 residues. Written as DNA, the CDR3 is TGTGCCAGCAGTTTATCAGGGTTTACTGGAAACACCATATATTTT. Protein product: CASSLSGFTGNTIYF.

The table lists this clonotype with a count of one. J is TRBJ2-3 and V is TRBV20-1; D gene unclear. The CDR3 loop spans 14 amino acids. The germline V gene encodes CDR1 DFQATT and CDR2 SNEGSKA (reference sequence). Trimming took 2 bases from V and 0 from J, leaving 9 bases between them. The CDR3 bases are TGCAGTGCTAGAATGAGTAGTAGCACAGATACGCAGTATTTT. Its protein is CSARMSSSTDTQYF.

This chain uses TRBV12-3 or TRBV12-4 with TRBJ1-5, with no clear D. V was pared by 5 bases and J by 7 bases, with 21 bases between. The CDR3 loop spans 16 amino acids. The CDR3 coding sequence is TGTGCCAGCAGTCTGCTTTCTTCGGTTAATGGCCAGCCCCAGCATTTT. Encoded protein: CASSLLSSVNGQPQHF.

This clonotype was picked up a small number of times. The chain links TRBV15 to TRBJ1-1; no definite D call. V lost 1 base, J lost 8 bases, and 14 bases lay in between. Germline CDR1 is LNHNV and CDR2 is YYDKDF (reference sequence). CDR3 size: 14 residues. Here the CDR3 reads CATSRVARQIEAFF. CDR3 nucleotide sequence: TGTGCCACCAGCAGAGTTGCTCGGCAGATCGAAGCTTTCTTT.

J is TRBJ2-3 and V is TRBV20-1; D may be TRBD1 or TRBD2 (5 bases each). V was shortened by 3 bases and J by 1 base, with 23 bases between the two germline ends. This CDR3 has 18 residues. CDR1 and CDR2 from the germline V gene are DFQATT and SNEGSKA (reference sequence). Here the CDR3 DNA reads TGCAGTGCTAGCCCCATAGACGGCCGGGGCCGAGGCACAGATACGCAGTATTTT. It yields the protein CSASPIDGRGRGTDTQYF.

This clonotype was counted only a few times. DNA for the CDR3: TGTGCCAGCAGCCTCCTGATAGAGGGAAACACCATATATTTT. Its protein is CASSLLIEGNTIYF. The chain joins TRBV5-6 to TRBJ1-3, with no clear D. This CDR3 spans 14 amino acids. Germline V gene sequence: CDR1 SGHDT, CDR2 YYEEEE. Trimming removed 4 bases from V and 4 bases from J, with 12 bases in between. The full variable domain, completed using reference TRBV5-6 and TRBJ1-3, is DAGVTQSPTHLIKTRGQQVTLRCSPKSGHDTVSWYQQALGQGPQFIFQYYEEEERQRGNFPDRFSGHQFPNYSSELNVNALLLGDSALYLCASSLLIEGNTIYFGEGSWLTVV.

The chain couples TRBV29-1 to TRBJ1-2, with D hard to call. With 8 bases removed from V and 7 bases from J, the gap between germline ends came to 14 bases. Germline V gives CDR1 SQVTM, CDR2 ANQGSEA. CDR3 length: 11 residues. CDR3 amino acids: CSTAWVGGYTF. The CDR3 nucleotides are TGCAGCACGGCTTGGGTGGGTGGCTACACCTTC.

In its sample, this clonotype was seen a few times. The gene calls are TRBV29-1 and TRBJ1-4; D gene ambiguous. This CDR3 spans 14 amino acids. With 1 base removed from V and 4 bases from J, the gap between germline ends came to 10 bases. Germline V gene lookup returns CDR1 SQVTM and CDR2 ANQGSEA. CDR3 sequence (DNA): TGCAGCGTTGAAGTAGCGGGATATAATGAAAAACTGTTTTTT. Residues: CSVEVAGYNEKLFF.